Sequencing of this T cell receptor (beta chain) was carried out in a study of beta chain features in type 1 diabetes. Overall study findings and caveats: All four CD4+ subsets of Type 1 diabetes patients contained TCRB CDR3s that were moderately but significantly shorter.

This clone was counted only a few times. Its cognate antigen is unknown. The authors reverse transcribed all of the isolated RNA, so sequencing captured expressed TCRB transcripts. The protocol was immunoSEQ multiplex PCR, while the TCRdb copy is restricted to in-frame clones and leaves out a portion. Here the sample spans about 660,000 clones, more than 13% being singletons. This CDR3 spans 12 amino acids. Unmatched junction bases numbered 3, after V lost 3 bases and J lost 9 bases. Germline values: CDR1 SGDLS, CDR2 YYNGEE. Sequenced material: naive CD4+ T cells from blood. The clonotype was recovered from a man aged 18 to 30 with type 1 diabetes. The chain has TRBV9 and TRBJ1-2, with 9 bases lining up with TRBD1. In nucleotides, the CDR3 is TGTGCCAGCAGCGCGGACAGGGGTAGCTACACCTTC. This sequence encodes CASSADRGSYTF.